Here is one TCR beta chain with its context. The sample belongs to a study of blood T cell repertoires in COVID-19. Turning to the study itself: Samples taken during acute and convalescent COVID-19 were collected in the United States, Italy and Spain. In each case, the material was cDNA or gDNA derived from T cells, B-cell-depleted T cells, or PBMCs.

CDR1 is MDHEN and CDR2 is SYDVKM in the germline V gene. V lost 0 bases and J lost 4, with 10 bases in between. This CDR3 has 15 amino acids. Methods used by the authors: Cell counts per sample came from amplifying reference gene primers. Clones were read by immunoSEQ multiplex PCR, and TCRdb kept only the in-frame ones, dropping some. That table is the source of V, J and clone size, and D and trimming were worked out from the DNA. The top ten hold over 2.5% of the sample, which has 200,000 or so clones, roughly 88% seen once. J is TRBJ1-5 and V is TRBV28, with D tentatively TRBD1 (5 bases). This receptor was taken from a man in his 60s with acute or convalescent COVID-19. Sequenced material: peripheral blood. This CDR3 is CASSLWGGENQPQHF. For the CDR3, the DNA is TGTGCCAGCAGTTTATGGGGAGGGGAAAATCAGCCCCAGCATTTT. The full variable domain, completed using reference TRBV28 and TRBJ1-5, is DVKVTQSSRYLVKRTGEKVFLECVQDMDHENMFWYRQDPGLGLRLIYFSYDVKMKEKGDIPEGYSVSREKKERFSLILESASTNQTSMYLCASSLWGGENQPQHFGDGTRLSIL.